These T cell receptor beta chains were read from a single sample in a study of control samples from healthy donors and cancer patients. Profiled with immunoSEQ multiplex PCR; TCRdb holds only in-frame clones, not every one. The sample includes around 250,000 clones, roughly 87% seen only once; the top ten take more than 10%. The specimen sequenced was PBMCs. Receptors were obtained from a woman in her sixties with lung cancer. CDR3s include the opening cysteine and the closing phenylalanine or tryptophan. Fields, in order: D gene, clone size, J gene, V gene, CDR3 DNA, CDR3 protein. The D gene is left open where the match is weak. Expanded clones are given a class, and other clones once, few, many or no size at all.

d_gene: TRBD1; abundance: .; j_gene: TRBJ1-1; v_gene: TRBV6-6; CDR3nt: TGTGCCAGCGTGAGACAGGGAAGTACTGAAGCTTTCTTT; CDR3aa: CASVRQGSTEAFF
d_gene: .; abundance: .; j_gene: TRBJ2-2; v_gene: TRBV18; CDR3nt: TGTGCCAGCTCACCGGGGGCAGAGAACACCGGGGAGCTGTTTTTT; CDR3aa: CASSPGAENTGELFF
d_gene: TRBD1; abundance: .; j_gene: TRBJ2-5; v_gene: TRBV7-3; CDR3nt: TGTGCCAGCAGCTTATCAGGGACAGGGGAAGAGACCCAGTACTTC; CDR3aa: CASSLSGTGEETQYF
d_gene: .; abundance: .; j_gene: TRBJ2-5; v_gene: TRBV4-1; CDR3nt: TGCGCCAGCAGCCAAGCGAGGCTCCCAGAGACCCAGTACTTC; CDR3aa: CASSQARLPETQYF
d_gene: .; abundance: .; j_gene: TRBJ2-5; v_gene: TRBV6-5; CDR3nt: TGTGCCAGCACCCGGGCCCATCAAGAGACCCAGTACTTC; CDR3aa: CASTRAHQETQYF
d_gene: .; abundance: .; j_gene: TRBJ1-6; v_gene: TRBV7-9; CDR3nt: TGTGCCAGCAGCCCCTTTTCTGGAGTTAATTCACCCCTCCACTTT; CDR3aa: CASSPFSGVNSPLHF
d_gene: .; abundance: once; j_gene: TRBJ1-5; v_gene: TRBV7-8; CDR3nt: TGTGCCAGCAGCTTAGAGGGGAGAGAGCCCCAGCATTTT; CDR3aa: CASSLEGREPQHF
d_gene: TRBD2; abundance: .; j_gene: TRBJ2-1; v_gene: TRBV2; CDR3nt: TGTGCCAGCAGTCTTTGGACTAGCGGGAGTTACAATGAGCAGTTCTTC; CDR3aa: CASSLWTSGSYNEQFF
d_gene: TRBD2; abundance: .; j_gene: TRBJ2-1; v_gene: TRBV2; CDR3nt: TGTGCCAGCAGAGCGGGGGGGGTCTCCTACAATGAGCAGTTCTTC; CDR3aa: CASRAGGVSYNEQFF
d_gene: .; abundance: .; j_gene: TRBJ1-5; v_gene: TRBV19; CDR3nt: TGTGCCAGTAGCCTCGGGGGGCAGCCCCAGCATTTT; CDR3aa: CASSLGGQPQHF
d_gene: .; abundance: .; j_gene: TRBJ2-2; v_gene: TRBV7-3; CDR3nt: TGTGCCAGCAGCCCCCAACCCCCCAGAAACACCGGGGAGCTGTTTTTT; CDR3aa: CASSPQPPRNTGELFF
d_gene: .; abundance: .; j_gene: TRBJ1-1; v_gene: TRBV11-3; CDR3nt: TGTGCCAGCAGCTTAGTTGGGGGCACTGAAGCTTTCTTT; CDR3aa: CASSLVGGTEAFF
d_gene: .; abundance: .; j_gene: TRBJ1-2; v_gene: TRBV9; CDR3nt: TGTGCCAGCAGCGTAGATCCCGGACAGTCGAACTATGGCTACACCTTC; CDR3aa: CASSVDPGQSNYGYTF
d_gene: .; abundance: .; j_gene: TRBJ1-6; v_gene: TRBV19; CDR3nt: TGTGCCAGTAGTCGGGGAGGATACCCCAATAATTCACCCCTCCACTTT; CDR3aa: CASSRGGYPNNSPLHF
d_gene: TRBD2; abundance: .; j_gene: TRBJ2-2; v_gene: TRBV7-9; CDR3nt: TGTGCCAGCAGCAAAAGAGGACTAGCGGTGATGGGCGGGGAGCTGTTTTTT; CDR3aa: CASSKRGLAVMGGELFF
d_gene: TRBD1; abundance: .; j_gene: TRBJ1-2; v_gene: TRBV19; CDR3nt: TGTGCCAGTAGGCCCGGGACAGGGTCGGATAACTATGGCTACACCTTC; CDR3aa: CASRPGTGSDNYGYTF
d_gene: .; abundance: .; j_gene: TRBJ1-1; v_gene: TRBV18; CDR3nt: TGTGCCAGCTCACTTCAGGACAGGAACACTGAAGCTTTCTTT; CDR3aa: CASSLQDRNTEAFF
d_gene: .; abundance: .; j_gene: TRBJ2-7; v_gene: TRBV7-2; CDR3nt: TGTGCCAGCAGCCTGGGACGGAGTTCCTACGAGCAGTACTTC; CDR3aa: CASSLGRSSYEQYF